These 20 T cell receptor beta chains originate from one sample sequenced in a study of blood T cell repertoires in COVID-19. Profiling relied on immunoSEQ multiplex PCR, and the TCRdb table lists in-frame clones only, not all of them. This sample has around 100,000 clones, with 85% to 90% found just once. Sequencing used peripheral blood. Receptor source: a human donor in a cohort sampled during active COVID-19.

CDR3 amino acids: CASNYGRSQPQHF. The CDR3 nucleotides are TGTGCCAGTAATTACGGTCGGAGTCAGCCCCAGCATTTT. The chain carries TRBV28 and TRBJ1-5; D remains ambiguous. This CDR3 spans 13 amino acids. The ends were cut back, 9 bases at V and 6 bases at J, with 15 bases in the middle. Germline assignment: CDR1 MDHEN and CDR2 SYDVKM.

The CDR3 reads CASSPQSGRPNNEQFF. In nucleotides, the CDR3 is TGTGCCAGCAGTCCCCAAAGCGGGAGGCCGAACAATGAGCAGTTCTTC. The genes are TRBV28 and TRBJ2-1; 9 bases map to TRBD2. Germline V gene lookup returns CDR1 MDHEN and CDR2 SYDVKM. The junction had 10 bases not matched to a gene; V was cut back by 5 bases and J by 5 bases. The CDR3 has 16 residues.

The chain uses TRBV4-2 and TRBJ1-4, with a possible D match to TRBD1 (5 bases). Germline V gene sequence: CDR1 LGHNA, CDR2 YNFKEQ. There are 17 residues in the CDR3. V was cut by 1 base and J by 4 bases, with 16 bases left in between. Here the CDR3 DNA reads TGTGCCAGCAGCCAAGTTCGGCAGGGTGGTCGTAATGAAAAACTGTTTTTT. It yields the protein CASSQVRQGGRNEKLFF.

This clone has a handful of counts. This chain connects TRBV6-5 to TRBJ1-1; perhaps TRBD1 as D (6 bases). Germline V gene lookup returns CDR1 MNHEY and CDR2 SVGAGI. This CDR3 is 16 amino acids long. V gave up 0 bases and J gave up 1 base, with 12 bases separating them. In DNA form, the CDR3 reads TGTGCCAGCAGTTACTCGGCCGGGACAACGAACACTGAAGCTTTCTTT. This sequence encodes CASSYSAGTTNTEAFF.

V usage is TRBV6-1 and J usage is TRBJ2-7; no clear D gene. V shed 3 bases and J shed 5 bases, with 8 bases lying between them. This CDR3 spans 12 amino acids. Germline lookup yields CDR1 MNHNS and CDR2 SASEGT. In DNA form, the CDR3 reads TGTGCCAGCAGTGACCCAAGAGACGAGCAGTACTTC. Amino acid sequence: CASSDPRDEQYF.

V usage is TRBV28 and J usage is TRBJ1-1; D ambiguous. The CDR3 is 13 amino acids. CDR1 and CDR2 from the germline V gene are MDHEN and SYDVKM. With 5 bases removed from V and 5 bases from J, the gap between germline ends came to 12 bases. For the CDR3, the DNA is TGTGCCAGCAGTGGACTGAGTTGGACTGAAGCTTTCTTT. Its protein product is CASSGLSWTEAFF.

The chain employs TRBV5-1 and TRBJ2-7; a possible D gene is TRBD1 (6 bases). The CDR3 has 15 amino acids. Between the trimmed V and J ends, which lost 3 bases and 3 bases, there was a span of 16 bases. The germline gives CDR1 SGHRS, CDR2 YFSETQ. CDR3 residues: CASSSLQGLDYEQYF. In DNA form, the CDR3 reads TGCGCCAGCAGCTCGTTACAGGGATTAGACTACGAGCAGTACTTC. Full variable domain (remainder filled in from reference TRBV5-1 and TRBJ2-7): KAGVTQTPRYLIKTRGQQVTLSCSPISGHRSVSWYQQTPGQGLQFLFEYFSETQRNKGNFPGRFSGRQFSNSRSEMNVSTLELGDSALYLCASSSLQGLDYEQYFGPGTRLTVT.

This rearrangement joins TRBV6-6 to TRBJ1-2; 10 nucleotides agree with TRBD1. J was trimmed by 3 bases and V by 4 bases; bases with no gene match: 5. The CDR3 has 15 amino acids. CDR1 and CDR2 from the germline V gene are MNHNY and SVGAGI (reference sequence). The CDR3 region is CASSSRDRGHYGYTF. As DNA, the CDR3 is TGTGCCAGCAGTTCCCGGGACAGGGGCCACTATGGCTACACCTTC.

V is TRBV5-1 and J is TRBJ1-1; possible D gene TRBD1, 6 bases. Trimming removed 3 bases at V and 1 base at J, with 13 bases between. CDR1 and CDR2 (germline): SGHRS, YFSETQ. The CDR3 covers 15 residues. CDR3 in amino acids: CASSSAGGSNTEAFF. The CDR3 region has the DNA TGCGCCAGCAGCTCAGCTGGGGGCTCGAACACTGAAGCTTTCTTT.

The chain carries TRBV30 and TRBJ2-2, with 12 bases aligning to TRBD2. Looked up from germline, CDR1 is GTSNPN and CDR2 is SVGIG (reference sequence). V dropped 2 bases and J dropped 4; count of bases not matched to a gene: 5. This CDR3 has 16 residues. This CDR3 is CAWSPQLAGGTGELFF. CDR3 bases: TGTGCCTGGAGTCCCCAACTAGCGGGAGGCACCGGGGAGCTGTTTTTT.

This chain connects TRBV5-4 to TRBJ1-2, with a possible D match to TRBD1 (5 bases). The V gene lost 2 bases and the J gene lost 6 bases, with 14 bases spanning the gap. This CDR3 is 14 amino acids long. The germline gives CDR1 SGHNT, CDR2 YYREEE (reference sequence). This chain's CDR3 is CASSFFPGGDGYTF. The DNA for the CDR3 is TGTGCCAGCAGCTTTTTCCCGGGGGGGGATGGCTACACCTTC.

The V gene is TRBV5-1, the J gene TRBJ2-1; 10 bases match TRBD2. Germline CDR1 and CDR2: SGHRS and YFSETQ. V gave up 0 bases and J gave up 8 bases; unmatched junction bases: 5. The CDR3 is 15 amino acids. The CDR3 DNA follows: TGCGCCAGCAGCTTGGTTTCTAGCGGGAGCGATGAGCAGTTCTTC. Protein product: CASSLVSSGSDEQFF.

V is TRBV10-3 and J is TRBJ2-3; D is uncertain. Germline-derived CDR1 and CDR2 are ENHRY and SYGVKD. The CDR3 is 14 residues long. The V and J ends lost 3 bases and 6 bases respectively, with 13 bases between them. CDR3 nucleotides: TGTGCCATCAGTGAACTGGTAGTCGGGGATACGCAGTATTTT. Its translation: CAISELVVGDTQYF.

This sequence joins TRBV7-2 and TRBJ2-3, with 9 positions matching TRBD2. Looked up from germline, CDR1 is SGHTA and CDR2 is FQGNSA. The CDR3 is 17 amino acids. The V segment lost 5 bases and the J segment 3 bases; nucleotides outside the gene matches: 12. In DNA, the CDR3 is TGTGCCAGCAGCGCCATTAGCGGGAGCGTGGTGACAGATACGCAGTATTTT. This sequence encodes CASSAISGSVVTDTQYF.

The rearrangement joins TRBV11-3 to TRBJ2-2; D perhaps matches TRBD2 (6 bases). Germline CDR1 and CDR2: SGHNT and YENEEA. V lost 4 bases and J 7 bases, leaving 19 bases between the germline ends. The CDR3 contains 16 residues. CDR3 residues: CASSSRDPGGIGELFF. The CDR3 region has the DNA TGTGCCAGCAGCTCCCGGGACCCCGGGGGTATCGGGGAGCTGTTTTTT. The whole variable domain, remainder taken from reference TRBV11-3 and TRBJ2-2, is EAGVVQSPRYKIIEKKQPVAFWCNPISGHNTLYWYLQNLGQGPELLIRYENEEAVDDSQLPKDRFSAERLKGVDSTLKIQPAELGDSAVYLCASSSRDPGGIGELFFGEGSRLTVL.

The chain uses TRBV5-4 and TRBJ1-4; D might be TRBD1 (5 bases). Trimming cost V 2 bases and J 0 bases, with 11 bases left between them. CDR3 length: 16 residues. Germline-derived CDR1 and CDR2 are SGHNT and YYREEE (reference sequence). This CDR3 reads CASSFRTPTTNEKLFF. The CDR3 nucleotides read TGTGCCAGCAGCTTTCGGACACCAACAACTAATGAAAAACTGTTTTTT.

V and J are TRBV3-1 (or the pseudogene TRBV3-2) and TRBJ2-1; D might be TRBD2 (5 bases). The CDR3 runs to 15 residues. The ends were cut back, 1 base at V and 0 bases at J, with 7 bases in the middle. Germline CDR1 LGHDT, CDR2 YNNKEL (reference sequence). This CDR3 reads CASSQGTPSYNEQFF. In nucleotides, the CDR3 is TGTGCCAGCAGCCAAGGGACTCCCTCCTACAATGAGCAGTTCTTC.

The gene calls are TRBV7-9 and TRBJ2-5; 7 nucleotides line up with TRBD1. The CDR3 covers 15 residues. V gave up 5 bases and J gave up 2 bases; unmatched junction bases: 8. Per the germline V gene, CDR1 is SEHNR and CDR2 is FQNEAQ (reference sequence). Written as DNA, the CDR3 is TGTGCCAGCAGCAGAACGGGACAGACACAAGAGACCCAGTACTTC. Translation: CASSRTGQTQETQYF.

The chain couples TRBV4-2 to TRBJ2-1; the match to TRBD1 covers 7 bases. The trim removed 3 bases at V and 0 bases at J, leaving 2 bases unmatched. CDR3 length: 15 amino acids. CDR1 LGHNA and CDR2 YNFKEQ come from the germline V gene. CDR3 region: CASSQDRSSYNEQFF. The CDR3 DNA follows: TGTGCCAGCAGCCAGGACAGGAGCTCCTACAATGAGCAGTTCTTC.

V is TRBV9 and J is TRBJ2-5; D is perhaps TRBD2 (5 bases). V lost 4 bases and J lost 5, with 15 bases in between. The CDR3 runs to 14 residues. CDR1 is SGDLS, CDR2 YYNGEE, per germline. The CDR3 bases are TGTGCCAGCAGCCGCCGGGGAGTTGGCGAGACCCAGTACTTC. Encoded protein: CASSRRGVGETQYF.